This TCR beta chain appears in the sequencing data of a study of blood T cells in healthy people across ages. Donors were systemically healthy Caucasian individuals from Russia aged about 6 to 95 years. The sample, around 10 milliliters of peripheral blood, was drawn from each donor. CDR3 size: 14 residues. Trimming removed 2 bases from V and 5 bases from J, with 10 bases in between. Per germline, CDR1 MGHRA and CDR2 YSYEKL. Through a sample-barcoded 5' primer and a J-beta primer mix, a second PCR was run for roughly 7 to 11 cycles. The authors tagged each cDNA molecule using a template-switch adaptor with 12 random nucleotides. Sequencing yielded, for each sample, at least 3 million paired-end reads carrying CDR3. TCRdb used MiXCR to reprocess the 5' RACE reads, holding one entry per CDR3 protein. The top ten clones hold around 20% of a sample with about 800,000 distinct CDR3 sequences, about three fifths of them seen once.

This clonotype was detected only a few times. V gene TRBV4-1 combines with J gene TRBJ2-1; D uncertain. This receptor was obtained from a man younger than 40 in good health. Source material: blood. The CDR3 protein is CASSQSVRDNEQFF. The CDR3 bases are TGCGCCAGCAGCCAATCGGTTAGGGACAATGAGCAGTTCTTC.